Each of the 29 T cell receptor beta chains below was sequenced from the same sample in a study of cytomegalovirus exposure and HLA in healthy donors. Assay used: immunoSEQ multiplex PCR; TCRdb lists only in-frame clones, some missing. Of 250,000 to 350,000 clones in the sample, about 85% are singletons; the top ten hold about 1%. Sequences were obtained from PBMCs. These receptors were obtained from a woman younger than 45 in good health and CMV-seropositive.

This clone was picked up one time. The chain recombines TRBV4-1 with TRBJ2-3; 9 bases line up with TRBD1. From germline, CDR1 is MGHRA and CDR2 YSYEKL. The CDR3 has 17 amino acids. V gave up 4 bases and J gave up 4 bases; unmatched junction bases: 12. CDR3: CASSRQASGTGSDTQYF. The CDR3, as DNA: TGCGCCAGCAGCCGCCAAGCGTCCGGGACAGGGTCAGATACGCAGTATTTT.

The CDR3 DNA sequence: TGTGCCAGCAGCTCTACCGGGACTTGGCTGGAGCAGTACTTC. Its translation is CASSSTGTWLEQYF. J is TRBJ2-7 and V is TRBV11-2, with D possibly TRBD2 on 6 matching bases. CDR1 is SGHAT, CDR2 FQNNGV, per germline. Trimming took off 4 bases at V and 7 bases at J, with 17 bases between the two ends. The CDR3 runs 14 residues.

Comment on this clone: At the DNA level, this CDR3 is encoded by other sequences in the same sample as well. The V gene is TRBV27, the J gene TRBJ1-2; 12 nucleotides match TRBD1. Germline lookup yields CDR1 MNHEY and CDR2 SMNVEV (reference sequence). This CDR3 has 17 amino acids. V dropped 3 bases and J dropped 11; count of bases not matched to a gene: 16. CDR3 loop: CASSLSGQGARTEGYTF. For the CDR3, the DNA is TGTGCCAGCAGTTTGTCGGGACAGGGGGCCCGGACGGAAGGTTACACCTTC.

This clone turned up a few times. The chain joins TRBV6-5 to TRBJ1-5; D is perhaps TRBD1 (5 bases). CDR1 is MNHEY and CDR2 is SVGAGI in the germline V gene. The V end was cut by 4 bases, the J end by 5 bases, with 18 bases between. There are 16 residues in the CDR3. The CDR3 sequence: CASSSTPTGVDQPQHF. CDR3 nucleotide sequence: TGTGCCAGCAGTTCCACTCCTACAGGCGTTGATCAGCCCCAGCATTTT.

The chain carries TRBV13 and TRBJ2-3, with a possible D match to TRBD1 (5 bases). V dropped 0 bases and J dropped 4 bases, with 8 bases sitting between them. CDR3 size: 14 residues. Germline CDR1 and CDR2: PRHDT and FYEKMQ (reference sequence). In nucleotides, the CDR3 is TGTGCCAGCAGCTTAGGTCAGGGTTCAGATACGCAGTATTTT. It yields the protein CASSLGQGSDTQYF.

This clone was counted a single time. The gene calls are TRBV23-1 and TRBJ2-1; TRBD1 matches 8 bases. TRBV23-1 is an ORF; its function is uncertain. The CDR3 has 17 residues. The V gene end was trimmed by 0 bases and the J gene end by 2 bases; junction bases not matched to a gene: 6. The CDR3 protein is CASSQSPCRGPYNEQFF. As DNA, the CDR3 is TGCGCCAGCAGTCAATCTCCCTGCAGGGGGCCCTACAATGAGCAGTTCTTC.

The chain is built from TRBV19 and TRBJ2-1; D unclear. V was trimmed by 5 bases and J by 4 bases, leaving 9 bases between them. The V gene's germline CDR1 is LNHDA and CDR2 SQIVND (reference sequence). There are 13 residues in the CDR3. Here the CDR3 DNA reads TGTGCCAGTAGTCCGGACGGATACAATGAGCAGTTCTTC. It translates to CASSPDGYNEQFF.

Note on this clone: This sample includes further DNA sequences coding for the same CDR3. The genes are TRBV4-3 and TRBJ2-7; no clear D. Trimming pared 0 bases from V and 0 bases from J, leaving 6 bases between. The CDR3 is 14 residues long. Germline V lookup: CDR1 LGHNA, CDR2 YSLEER. CDR3 in DNA: TGCGCCAGCAGCCAAGACAGGTCCTCCTACGAGCAGTACTTC. Protein product: CASSQDRSSYEQYF.

The chain carries TRBV2 and TRBJ1-1; D unclear. Looked up from germline, CDR1 is SNHLY and CDR2 is FYNNEI. CDR3 length equals 13 residues. V lost 3 bases, J lost 0 bases, and 5 bases lay in between. For the CDR3, the DNA is TGTGCCAGCAGTGATCTGTTGAACACTGAAGCTTTCTTT. Translation: CASSDLLNTEAFF.

The V call is TRBV30, the J call TRBJ2-3; no clear D gene. This CDR3 region has 13 residues. Trimming pared 0 bases from V and 4 bases from J, leaving 8 bases between. Germline assignment: CDR1 GTSNPN and CDR2 SVGIG (reference sequence). The CDR3 region is CAWSVRFPDTQYF. The CDR3 region has the DNA TGTGCCTGGAGTGTACGGTTCCCAGATACGCAGTATTTT.

This clone came up once. J is TRBJ2-7 and V is TRBV29-1; possible D gene TRBD1, 6 bases. The CDR3 runs 15 residues. Trimming took off 3 bases at V and 3 bases at J, with 18 bases between the two ends. Germline assignment: CDR1 SQVTM and CDR2 ANQGSEA. DNA of the CDR3: TGCAGCGTTGAGGGAAGTAAAACAGGGAGCTACGAGCAGTACTTC. This gives the protein CSVEGSKTGSYEQYF.

The chain carries TRBV2 and TRBJ1-1; D is unclear. V shed 7 bases and J shed 5 bases, with 11 bases lying between them. Germline V gene lookup returns CDR1 SNHLY and CDR2 FYNNEI. This CDR3 comprises 12 residues. CDR3 loop: CASTVVGTEAFF. CDR3 DNA: TGTGCCAGCACCGTGGTCGGAACTGAAGCTTTCTTT.

The rearrangement links TRBV4-3 to TRBJ2-7; D is perhaps TRBD2 (6 bases). Germline CDR1 reads LGHNA; CDR2 reads YSLEER. CDR3 size: 14 residues. V shed 0 bases and J shed 1 base, with 7 bases lying between them. In DNA, the CDR3 is TGCGCCAGCAGCCAAGAGGGGGGATCCTACGAGCAGTACTTC. The encoded protein is CASSQEGGSYEQYF.

The J gene is TRBJ2-1, the V gene TRBV7-2; 10 bases map to TRBD2. Trimming took 4 bases from V and 9 from J; bases not matched to a gene: 9. This CDR3 is 15 amino acids long. CDR1 and CDR2 from the germline V gene are SGHTA and FQGNSA. The CDR3 DNA reads TGTGCCAGCAGCTGGGACGGGACTAGCGCAACTGAGCAGTTCTTC. It specifies CASSWDGTSATEQFF. The whole variable domain, remainder taken from reference TRBV7-2 and TRBJ2-1, is GAGVSQSPSNKVTEKGKDVELRCDPISGHTALYWYRQSLGQGLEFLIYFQGNSAPDKSGLPSDRFSAERTGGSVSTLTIQRTQQEDSAVYLCASSWDGTSATEQFFGPGTRLTVL.

This clone was counted a single time. V gene TRBV12-5 combines with J gene TRBJ1-5; D may be TRBD1 (6 bases). Trimming stripped 0 bases from V and 5 bases from J, with 14 bases between. CDR1 LGHNT and CDR2 FRNRAP come from the germline V gene. The CDR3 has 16 residues. CDR3 DNA: TGTGCTAGTGGTTTGGTTTGGGGGCAGCCACATCAGCCCCAGCATTTT. Its protein product is CASGLVWGQPHQPQHF.

The chain has TRBV5-6 and TRBJ1-2; D uncertain. Germline V gene data show CDR1 as SGHDT and CDR2 as YYEEEE. CDR3 length: 15 amino acids. V was pared by 1 base and J by 0 bases, with 10 bases between. The CDR3 coding sequence is TGTGCCAGCAGCTTGTCCGGCGTTGCTAACTATGGCTACACCTTC. Its protein product is CASSLSGVANYGYTF.

The chain couples TRBV5-6 to TRBJ1-4; TRBD1 matches 7 bases. Per germline, CDR1 SGHDT and CDR2 YYEEEE. After removal of 3 bases from V and 5 bases from J, the junction contained 10 bases not matched to a gene. The CDR3 covers 16 residues. DNA for the CDR3: TGTGCCAGCAGCTGGGAGGGGGCTAAGCGGAATGAAAAACTGTTTTTT. Protein product: CASSWEGAKRNEKLFF.

The chain combines TRBV7-6 with TRBJ2-7; 8 bases line up with TRBD2. Germline V gene sequence: CDR1 SGHVS, CDR2 FNYEAQ. This CDR3 comprises 14 residues. V dropped 4 bases and J dropped 1; count of bases not matched to a gene: 3. The chain's CDR3 is CASSSGLVSYEQYF. In nucleotides, the CDR3 is TGTGCCAGCAGCTCGGGACTAGTATCCTACGAGCAGTACTTC.

This sequence joins TRBV15 and TRBJ2-5; D perhaps matches TRBD1 (5 bases). This CDR3 contains 13 residues. CDR1 and CDR2 from the germline V gene are LNHNV and YYDKDF (reference sequence). Trimming cost V 2 bases and J 3 bases, with 7 bases left between them. CDR3 amino acids: CATSRQGKETQYF. CDR3 DNA: TGTGCCACCAGCAGACAGGGTAAAGAGACCCAGTACTTC.

The J gene is TRBJ2-7, the V gene TRBV19, with 9 bases lining up with TRBD1. Germline-derived CDR1 and CDR2 are LNHDA and SQIVND (reference sequence). With V trimmed by 6 bases and J by 3 bases, 9 bases remained unmatched. The CDR3 sequence is 15 residues long. CDR3 loop: CASSMGTGPYYEQYF. In DNA, the CDR3 is TGTGCCAGTAGCATGGGGACAGGGCCGTACTACGAGCAGTACTTC.

The genes are TRBV20-1 and TRBJ2-7; D call uncertain. The germline V gene encodes CDR1 DFQATT and CDR2 SNEGSKA (reference sequence). V was clipped by 6 bases and J by 7 bases, with 10 bases between them. CDR3 length equals 10 residues. This CDR3 reads CSAANGEQYF. The CDR3 DNA is TGCAGTGCCGCTAATGGGGAGCAGTACTTC.

This chain uses TRBV4-1 with TRBJ2-3; D remains ambiguous. Trimming cost V 1 base and J 3 bases, with 8 bases left between them. Germline values: CDR1 MGHRA, CDR2 YSYEKL. The CDR3 length is 14 residues. The CDR3 protein is CASSQATTTDTQYF. The CDR3 DNA reads TGCGCCAGCAGCCAAGCCACCACAACAGATACGCAGTATTTT.

The chain joins TRBV10-3 to TRBJ1-1; no firm D call. The CDR3 is 14 residues long. Germline CDR1 and CDR2: ENHRY and SYGVKD. V was shortened by 6 bases and J by 1 base, with 12 bases between the two germline ends. This chain's CDR3 is CAIRVEKTNTEAFF. The CDR3 coding sequence is TGTGCCATCAGGGTCGAAAAGACGAACACTGAAGCTTTCTTT.

This chain joins TRBV29-1 and TRBJ2-3; maybe TRBD2 (5 bases). The CDR3 contains 12 residues. The V and J ends lost 1 base and 6 bases respectively, with 8 bases between them. CDR1 is SQVTM, CDR2 ANQGSEA, per germline. CDR3 in amino acids: CSVEGGWDTQYF. CDR3 nucleotides: TGCAGCGTTGAAGGAGGGTGGGATACGCAGTATTTT.

The chain has TRBV4-1 and TRBJ2-1, with D uncertain. Germline V gene sequence: CDR1 MGHRA, CDR2 YSYEKL. V was shortened by 3 bases and J by 2 bases, with 5 bases between the two germline ends. The CDR3 consists of 13 residues. CDR3 bases: TGCGCCAGCAGCCAGGATCCCTACAATGAGCAGTTCTTC. Protein sequence: CASSQDPYNEQFF.

The V gene is TRBV6-5, the J gene TRBJ2-7; D perhaps matches TRBD1 (5 bases). Trimming removed 6 bases from V and 12 bases from J, with 18 bases in between. The CDR3 contains 12 residues. Germline-derived CDR1 and CDR2 are MNHEY and SVGAGI. The CDR3 DNA sequence: TGTGCCAGCAGCTTAAACCTGGAGACAGTGTACTTC. Protein: CASSLNLETVYF.

The chain carries TRBV27 and TRBJ1-5, with 9 bases that match TRBD1. V shed 2 bases, J shed 6 bases, and the junction held 5 bases outside the gene matches. Germline CDR1 is MNHEY and CDR2 is SMNVEV (reference sequence). This CDR3 is built from 15 residues. CDR3 coding DNA: TGTGCCAGCAGTTTAAACAGGGGGCTAGGTCAGCCCCAGCATTTT. Its translation: CASSLNRGLGQPQHF.

CDR3 sequence: CASSPAGWTEAFF. The CDR3 coding sequence is TGTGCCAGCAGTCCGGCAGGGTGGACTGAAGCTTTCTTT. The V and J genes are TRBV27 and TRBJ1-1; D possibly corresponds to TRBD1 (5 bases). The CDR3 extends over 13 amino acids. Looked up from germline, CDR1 is MNHEY and CDR2 is SMNVEV (reference sequence). Trimming left V 5 bases short and J 5 bases short, with 12 bases between.

V gene TRBV5-1 combines with J gene TRBJ2-1; TRBD1 matches 7 bases. Germline lookup yields CDR1 SGHRS and CDR2 YFSETQ. The CDR3 has 21 residues. J lost 0 bases, V lost 1 base, and 19 bases had no gene match. The CDR3 sequence: CASSLTLQTGNQIRSYNEQFF. The DNA for the CDR3 is TGCGCCAGCAGCTTGACTCTTCAGACAGGGAACCAAATCCGCTCCTACAATGAGCAGTTCTTC.